This TCR beta chain stems from a study of blood T cell repertoires in COVID-19. Overall study: COVID-19 samples, acute and convalescent, were from the United States, Italy and Spain.

It was within 2 weeks before study entry that exposed participants met a COVID-19 case. Repertoires were generated with immunoSEQ multiplex PCR, while TCRdb's copy carries only in-frame clones and drops some. The sample consists of 230,000 or so clones, around 83% of them appearing once. This CDR3 spans 13 amino acids. Deletions cut 0 bases from V and 7 bases from J, with 9 bases between. Germline CDR1 reads LGHNA; CDR2 reads YNFKEQ. Source material: PBMCs or T cells enriched from blood (not recorded which). The rearrangement uses TRBV4-2 and TRBJ1-2; D gene ambiguous. The receptor was derived from a woman aged 50 to 60 who had been exposed to COVID-19. This chain's CDR3 is CASSQESWSGYTF. CDR3 DNA: TGTGCCAGCAGCCAAGAGTCCTGGAGTGGCTACACCTTC.